The next 23 T cell receptor beta chains were all read from a single sample in a study of cytomegalovirus exposure and HLA in healthy donors. PCR used 60 Vbeta primers and 13 Jbeta primers. Profiled with immunoSEQ multiplex PCR; TCRdb holds only in-frame clones, not every one. Among 150,000 to 200,000 clones listed, about 75% were seen once. The specimen sequenced was PBMCs. The receptors stem from a man between 50 and 59 years old in good health and CMV-seropositive.

The chain is built from TRBV7-9 and TRBJ2-1, with TRBD1 identical over 11 bases. This CDR3 is built from 16 residues. Per germline, CDR1 SEHNR and CDR2 FQNEAQ (reference sequence). The V segment lost 5 bases and the J segment 5 bases; nucleotides outside the gene matches: 8. Written as DNA, the CDR3 is TGTGCCAGCAGCCCACGGACAGGGGGCCTCAACAATGAGCAGTTCTTC. Protein: CASSPRTGGLNNEQFF. Together with reference TRBV7-9 and TRBJ2-1, the CDR3 gives the full variable domain: DTGVSQNPRHKITKRGQNVTFRCDPISEHNRLYWYRQTLGQGPEFLTYFQNEAQLEKSRLLSDRFSAERPKGSFSTLEIQRTEQGDSAMYLCASSPRTGGLNNEQFFGPGTRLTVL.

This chain links TRBV4-2 with TRBJ2-5; possible D gene TRBD2, 6 bases. Germline V gives CDR1 LGHNA, CDR2 YNFKEQ. Trimming shortened V by 3 bases and J by 1 base, and 12 bases separated the two germline ends. There are 15 residues in the CDR3. CDR3: CASSHSAGPQETQYF. The CDR3 DNA is TGTGCCAGCAGCCATTCGGCGGGACCCCAAGAGACCCAGTACTTC.

The chain links TRBV5-1 to TRBJ2-6, with a possible D match to TRBD1 (5 bases). CDR3 length: 16 residues. Deletions cut 5 bases from V and 1 base from J, with 13 bases between. From germline, CDR1 is SGHRS and CDR2 YFSETQ. In DNA, the CDR3 is TGCGCCAGCAGTTCTTATAACAGGTCTGGGGCCAACGTCCTGACTTTC. Translation: CASSSYNRSGANVLTF.

The chain is built from TRBV7-9 and TRBJ2-1; D possibly corresponds to TRBD1 (5 bases). Trimming pared 3 bases from V and 0 bases from J, leaving 9 bases between. The germline CDR1 and CDR2 sequences are SEHNR and FQNEAQ (reference sequence). The CDR3 spans 15 residues. CDR3 sequence: CASSFTGGSYNEQFF. The CDR3, as DNA: TGTGCCAGCAGCTTTACAGGCGGCTCCTACAATGAGCAGTTCTTC.

Points on this clone: Other nucleotide sequences in the sample specify the same CDR3. The chain joins TRBV7-8 to TRBJ1-2, with 9 bases matching TRBD1. V was clipped by 6 bases and J by 2 bases; unmatched bases: 4. This CDR3 is built from 14 residues. The germline gives CDR1 SGHVS, CDR2 FQNEAQ. For the CDR3, the DNA is TGTGCCAGCAGTCTGGGACAGGGAAACTATGGCTACACCTTC. Its protein is CASSLGQGNYGYTF.

The chain links TRBV9 to TRBJ1-6; unclear D gene. This CDR3 is 16 amino acids long. The germline V and J ends were trimmed by 0 bases and 0 bases, with 7 bases remaining between them. Germline V gives CDR1 SGDLS, CDR2 YYNGEE. CDR3 sequence: CASSVDGSSYNSPLHF. In nucleotides, the CDR3 is TGTGCCAGCAGCGTAGATGGTAGCTCCTATAATTCACCCCTCCACTTT.

The sample holds a few counts of this clone. This chain connects TRBV4-3 to TRBJ2-7; 8 bases agree with TRBD1. Germline V gene data show CDR1 as LGHNA and CDR2 as YSLEER. V shed 0 bases, J shed 4 bases, and the junction held 14 bases outside the gene matches. There are 18 residues in the CDR3. CDR3 sequence (DNA): TGCGCCAGCAGCCAAGATATCCCACAGGACAGGGTCCTATACGAGCAGTACTTC. The encoded protein is CASSQDIPQDRVLYEQYF.

This clone came up a few times. CDR3 protein: CASSLQGLNTEAFF. For the CDR3, the DNA is TGTGCCAGCAGTCTACAGGGTTTGAACACTGAAGCTTTCTTT. V usage is TRBV6-1 and J usage is TRBJ1-1; TRBD1 is a possible D gene (6 bases). The germline gives CDR1 MNHNS, CDR2 SASEGT. Trimming shortened V by 5 bases and J by 0 bases, and 10 bases separated the two germline ends. This CDR3 comprises 14 residues.

The chain joins TRBV5-1 to TRBJ1-2; 9 positions agree with TRBD1. The CDR3 length is 13 residues. V lost 6 bases and J lost 4; bases outside the gene matches: 4. The germline V gene has CDR1 SGHRS and CDR2 YFSETQ. CDR3 sequence (DNA): TGCGCCAGCACAACAGGGGGCGGCTATGGCTACACCTTC. This translates into CASTTGGGYGYTF. Full variable domain (remainder filled in from reference TRBV5-1 and TRBJ1-2): KAGVTQTPRYLIKTRGQQVTLSCSPISGHRSVSWYQQTPGQGLQFLFEYFSETQRNKGNFPGRFSGRQFSNSRSEMNVSTLELGDSALYLCASTTGGGYGYTFGSGTRLTVV.

The chain is built from TRBV6-6 and TRBJ2-7; 12 nucleotides align to TRBD1. Germline assignment: CDR1 MNHNY and CDR2 SVGAGI (reference sequence). There are 15 residues in the CDR3. V was pared by 2 bases and J by 5 bases, with 4 bases of the junction left unmatched. The CDR3 bases are TGTGCCAGCAGTTACATGGGACAGGGGGCAGACGAGCAGTACGTC. Protein sequence: CASSYMGQGADEQYV.

This clone was found a few times. CDR3 residues: CASSNVLTGRNEQFF. The CDR3, as DNA: TGTGCCAGCAGTAATGTCTTGACAGGAAGGAATGAGCAGTTCTTC. This sequence joins TRBV2 and TRBJ2-1; the D gene is possibly TRBD1 (6 bases). V dropped 5 bases and J dropped 7 bases, with 18 bases sitting between them. This CDR3 is 15 amino acids long. Germline CDR1 is SNHLY and CDR2 is FYNNEI.

This rearrangement joins TRBV19 to TRBJ2-2, with 8 bases matching TRBD1. This CDR3 has 14 residues. Germline assignment: CDR1 LNHDA and CDR2 SQIVND (reference sequence). Losses at the gene ends were 6 bases for V and 6 bases for J; bases not matched to a gene: 6. The CDR3 sequence is CASRKTGEAGELFF. CDR3 nucleotide sequence: TGTGCCAGTAGGAAGACAGGGGAAGCCGGGGAGCTGTTTTTT.

This sequence joins TRBV27 and TRBJ2-3, with a possible D match to TRBD2 (6 bases). With 6 bases removed from V and 2 bases from J, the gap between germline ends came to 15 bases. The germline V gene encodes CDR1 MNHEY and CDR2 SMNVEV (reference sequence). This CDR3 is built from 15 residues. The chain's CDR3 is CASRTPGLNTDTQYF. The CDR3 coding sequence is TGTGCCAGCAGGACCCCGGGACTTAACACAGATACGCAGTATTTT.

This chain links TRBV5-1 with TRBJ2-5; D is undetermined. V was clipped by 4 bases and J by 2 bases, with 3 bases between them. Germline V gene sequence: CDR1 SGHRS, CDR2 YFSETQ. The CDR3 contains 11 residues. This CDR3 reads CASSAQETQYF. As DNA, the CDR3 is TGCGCCAGCAGCGCGCAAGAGACCCAGTACTTC.

The rearrangement joins TRBV4-1 to TRBJ1-5; the D gene is possibly TRBD1 (6 bases). Germline V lookup: CDR1 MGHRA, CDR2 YSYEKL. V lost 4 bases and J 2 bases, leaving 15 bases between the germline ends. The CDR3 loop spans 16 amino acids. The CDR3 DNA is TGCGCCAGCAGCCTTTCCTCAGGGGTAGGCAATCAGCCCCAGCATTTT. Translation gives CASSLSSGVGNQPQHF.

The chain is built from TRBV6-5 and TRBJ1-1, with 7 bases matching TRBD1. Per the germline V gene, CDR1 is MNHEY and CDR2 is SVGAGI. This CDR3 is 13 amino acids long. The J segment lost 6 bases and the V segment lost 2 bases, leaving 3 bases of the junction unmatched. As DNA, the CDR3 is TGTGCCAGCAGTTACAGGCAGGGGGCTGAAGCTTTCTTT. Translation: CASSYRQGAEAFF.

This clone was detected a few times. This chain joins TRBV15 and TRBJ1-5; a weak D match, TRBD1 (5 bases). CDR3 size: 13 residues. V lost 1 base and J 5 bases, leaving 6 bases between the germline ends. Germline loops: CDR1 LNHNV, CDR2 YYDKDF (reference sequence). The DNA for the CDR3 is TGTGCCACCAGCAGAGCAGGGTATCAGCCCCAGCATTTT. As protein: CATSRAGYQPQHF.

This sequence joins TRBV28 and TRBJ1-5; TRBD1 might be the D (5 bases). The CDR3 is made up of 14 amino acids. Germline V CDR1 and CDR2: MDHEN, SYDVKM. The ends were cut back, 8 bases at V and 2 bases at J, with 13 bases in the middle. CDR3 sequence: CASHPGGGNQPQHF. In DNA form, the CDR3 reads TGTGCCAGCCACCCGGGGGGTGGCAATCAGCCCCAGCATTTT.

CDR3 coding DNA: TGTGCCAGCAGCCCGGGGAGGACCAGCACAGATACGCAGTATTTT. Amino acids: CASSPGRTSTDTQYF. The V gene is TRBV7-3, the J gene TRBJ2-3; tentative D call: TRBD2 (6 bases). Germline V gene lookup returns CDR1 SGHTA and CDR2 FQGTGA. CDR3 length: 15 residues. Trimming took off 5 bases at V and 0 bases at J, with 12 bases between the two ends.

This chain uses TRBV7-9 with TRBJ2-7; 8 bases fit TRBD1. Germline V gene data show CDR1 as SEHNR and CDR2 as FQNEAQ (reference sequence). V dropped 4 bases and J dropped 6; count of bases not matched to a gene: 8. The CDR3 runs 14 residues. The CDR3, as DNA: TGTGCCAGCAGCTACCGGGACAGGCCTCTCGAGCAGTACTTC. Its translation is CASSYRDRPLEQYF.

The V and J genes are TRBV7-2 and TRBJ2-1; 7 nucleotides align to TRBD2. This CDR3 has 12 amino acids. CDR1 and CDR2 (germline): SGHTA, FQGNSA. V lost 3 bases, J lost 16 bases, and 9 bases stayed unmatched. This CDR3 reads CASSLGVGGSFF. The CDR3 coding sequence is TGTGCCAGCAGCTTGGGAGTCGGGGGGTCCTTCTTC.

The chain is built from TRBV5-1 and TRBJ1-1, with D uncertain. Germline loops: CDR1 SGHRS, CDR2 YFSETQ. Trimming removed 0 bases at V and 9 bases at J, with 12 bases between. The CDR3 is made up of 13 amino acids. The CDR3: CASSLGGQLQAFF. The DNA of the CDR3 is TGCGCCAGCAGCTTGGGAGGGCAGCTTCAAGCTTTCTTT.

V and J are TRBV6-6 and TRBJ1-1, with a possible D match to TRBD1 (6 bases). Germline V gene data show CDR1 as MNHNY and CDR2 as SVGAGI (reference sequence). The ends were cut back, 5 bases at V and 11 bases at J, with 15 bases in the middle. The CDR3 consists of 12 residues. CDR3 protein: CASSPSQGTAFF. CDR3 in DNA: TGTGCCAGCAGTCCGAGTCAGGGGACGGCTTTCTTT.